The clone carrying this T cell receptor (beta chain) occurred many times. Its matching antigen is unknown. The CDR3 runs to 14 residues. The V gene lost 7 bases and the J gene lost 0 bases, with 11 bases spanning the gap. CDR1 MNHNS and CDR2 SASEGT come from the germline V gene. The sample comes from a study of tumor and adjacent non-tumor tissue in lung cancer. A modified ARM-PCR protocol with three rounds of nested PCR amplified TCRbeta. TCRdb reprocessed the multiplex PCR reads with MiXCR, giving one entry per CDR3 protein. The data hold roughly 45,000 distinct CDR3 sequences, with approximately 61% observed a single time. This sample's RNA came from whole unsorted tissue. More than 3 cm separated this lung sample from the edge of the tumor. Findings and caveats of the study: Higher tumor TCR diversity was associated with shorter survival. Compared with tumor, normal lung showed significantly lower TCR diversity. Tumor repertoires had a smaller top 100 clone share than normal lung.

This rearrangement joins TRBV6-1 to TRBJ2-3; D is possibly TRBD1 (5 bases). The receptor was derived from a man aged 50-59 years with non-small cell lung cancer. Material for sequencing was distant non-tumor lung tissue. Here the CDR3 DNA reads TGTGCCAGCACCACGACAGCTAGCACAGATACGCAGTATTTT. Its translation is CASTTTASTDTQYF.